This T cell receptor (beta chain) was captured in a study of control samples from healthy donors and cancer patients. Per the germline V gene, CDR1 is DFQATT and CDR2 is SNEGSKA (reference sequence). Trimming left V 3 bases short and J 7 bases short, with 18 bases between. This CDR3 has 14 residues. Profiled with immunoSEQ multiplex PCR; TCRdb holds only in-frame clones, not every one. The sample holds 53,000 or so clones, 75% to 90% seen once. The receptor was isolated from a man in his 60s with head and neck cancer. Sequences were obtained from PBMCs. The chain combines TRBV20-1 with TRBJ1-2; TRBD1 might be the D (6 bases). Here the CDR3 DNA reads TGCAGTGCTAGTTGGGTCCGCCAGGGGACTGGCTACACCTTC. It encodes CSASWVRQGTGYTF.